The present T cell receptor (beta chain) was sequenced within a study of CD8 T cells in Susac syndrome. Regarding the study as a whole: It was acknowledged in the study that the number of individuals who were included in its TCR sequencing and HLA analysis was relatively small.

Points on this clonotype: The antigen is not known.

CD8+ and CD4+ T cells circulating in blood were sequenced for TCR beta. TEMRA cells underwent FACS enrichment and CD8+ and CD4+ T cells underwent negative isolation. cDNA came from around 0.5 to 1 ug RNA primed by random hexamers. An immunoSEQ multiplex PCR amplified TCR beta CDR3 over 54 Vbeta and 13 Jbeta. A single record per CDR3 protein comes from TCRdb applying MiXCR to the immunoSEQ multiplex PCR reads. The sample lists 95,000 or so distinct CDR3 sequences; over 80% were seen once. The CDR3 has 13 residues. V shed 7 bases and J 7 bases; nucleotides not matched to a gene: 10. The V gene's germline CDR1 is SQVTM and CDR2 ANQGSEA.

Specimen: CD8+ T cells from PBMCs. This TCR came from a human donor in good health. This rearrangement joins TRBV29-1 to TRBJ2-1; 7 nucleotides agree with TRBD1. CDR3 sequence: CSAETGFNNEQFF. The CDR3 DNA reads TGCAGCGCGGAGACAGGGTTTAATAATGAGCAGTTCTTC.